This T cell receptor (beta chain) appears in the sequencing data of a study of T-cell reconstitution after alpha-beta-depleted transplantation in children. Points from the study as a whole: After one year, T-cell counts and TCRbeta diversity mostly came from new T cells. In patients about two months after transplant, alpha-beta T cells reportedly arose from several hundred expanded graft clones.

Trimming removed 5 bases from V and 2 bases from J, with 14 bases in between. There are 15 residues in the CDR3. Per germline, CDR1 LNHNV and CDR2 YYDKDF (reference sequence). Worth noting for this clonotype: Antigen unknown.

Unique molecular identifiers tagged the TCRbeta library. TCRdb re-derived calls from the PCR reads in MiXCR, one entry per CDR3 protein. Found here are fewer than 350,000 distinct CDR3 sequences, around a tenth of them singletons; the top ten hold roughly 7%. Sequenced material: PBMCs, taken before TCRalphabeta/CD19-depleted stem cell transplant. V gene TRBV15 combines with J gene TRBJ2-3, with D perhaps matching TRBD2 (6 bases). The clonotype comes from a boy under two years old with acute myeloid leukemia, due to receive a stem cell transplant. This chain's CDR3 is CATSPRLVVTDTQYF. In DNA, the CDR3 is TGTGCCACCAGCCCCCGACTAGTAGTCACAGATACGCAGTATTTT.